These T cell receptor beta chains were read from a single sample in a study of vaccination and CD4 T cells after COVID-19. TCRdb reprocessed the PCR reads via MiXCR and lists one record per CDR3 protein. In the table there are about 7,200 distinct CDR3 sequences, about 59% of which are singletons. For these TCRs, the target antigens are not known. Sequencing was performed on CD4+ T cells from blood, cultured in vitro. These receptors came from a human donor who had recovered from COVID-19. Each CDR3 is given with its conserved first and last residue. D genes are given only for firm matches. Clone size appears in some rows only: once, few, many, or a class for an expanded clone.

V gene	clone size	D gene	J gene	CDR3 DNA	CDR3 protein
TRBV7-2	NA	TRBD1	TRBJ1-1	TGTGCCAGCAGCTTGCACAGGGGATCCGAAGCTTTCTTT	CASSLHRGSEAFF
TRBV19	NA	TRBD2	TRBJ2-3	TGTGCCAGTAGTTCATTTAGCGGGAGCGCAGATACGCAGTATTTT	CASSSFSGSADTQYF
TRBV20-1	NA	TRBD2	TRBJ2-5	TGCAGTGCTAGAGCTAGCGGATACCAAGAGACCCAGTACTTC	CSARASGYQETQYF
TRBV27	few	NA	TRBJ2-5	TGTGCCAGCAGTTCGCCCCTGCGGGGTCATGGGACCCAGTACTTC	CASSSPLRGHGTQYF
TRBV7-2	NA	NA	TRBJ2-2	TGTGCCAGCAGCCTACTTCGGGGGACGAACACCGGGGAGCTGTTTTTT	CASSLLRGTNTGELFF
TRBV11-2	few	NA	TRBJ1-5	TGTGCCAGCAGCCCAGGGACCCTTAGCAATCAGCCCCAGCATTTT	CASSPGTLSNQPQHF
TRBV2	NA	NA	TRBJ2-2	TGTGCCAGCAGTGTCAACGGTAACACCGGGGAGCTGTTTTTT	CASSVNGNTGELFF
TRBV12-3/TRBV12-4	NA	NA	TRBJ2-3	TGTGCCAGCACTTCCTTTGGGACAGATACGCAGTATTTT	CASTSFGTDTQYF
TRBV11-3	NA	NA	TRBJ2-5	TGTGCCAGCAGCTTAGCAGGCAGCCTAGGGGCCCAGTACTTC	CASSLAGSLGAQYF
TRBV7-7	NA	TRBD2	TRBJ2-5	TGTGCTAGCAGCCCAACGGGACTAGCGGAGACCCAGTACTTC	CASSPTGLAETQYF
TRBV9	NA	NA	TRBJ1-2	TGTGCCAGCGAGGCACAGGTGAATGGCTACACCTTC	CASEAQVNGYTF
TRBV6-1	few	TRBD1	TRBJ1-2	TGTGCCAGCACTCCAGGGACAGGGCTTAACTATGGCTACACCTTC	CASTPGTGLNYGYTF
TRBV10-3	once	NA	TRBJ2-3	TGTGCCATCAGTGACGAAGTCCGTGGCACAGATACGCAGTATTTC	CAISDEVRGTDTQYF
TRBV20-1	NA	TRBD2	TRBJ2-2	TGCAGTGCTAGCCTAGCGGACAACACCGGGGAGCTGTTTTTT	CSASLADNTGELFF
TRBV20-1	few	NA	TRBJ1-3	TGCAGTGCTCAAGGGTTAGCTGGAAACACCATATATTTT	CSAQGLAGNTIYF
TRBV2	few	TRBD2	TRBJ2-3	TGTGCCAGCAGACAAGCGGGGGGAAGCACAGATACGCAGTATTTT	CASRQAGGSTDTQYF
TRBV27	NA	NA	TRBJ2-7	TGTGCCAGCAGTATATGGGGGGGCCGGTACGAGCAGTACTTC	CASSIWGGRYEQYF
TRBV7-9	NA	TRBD1	TRBJ1-2	TGTGCCAGCAGCTTAACAGGGGGCACGCCTCTCTATGGCTACACCTTC	CASSLTGGTPLYGYTF
TRBV20-1	NA	NA	TRBJ1-2	TGCAGTGCTAGCGGACAGACCTATGGCTACACCTTC	CSASGQTYGYTF
TRBV5-4	NA	TRBD2	TRBJ2-3	TGTGCCAGCAGCCCCCGGACTAGCGGGGGTGCTAGCGCAGATACGCAGTATTTT	CASSPRTSGGASADTQYF
TRBV7-9	NA	TRBD2	TRBJ2-5	TGTGCCAGCAGCCTTACTAGCGGGGGGTTGGAGACCCAGTACTTC	CASSLTSGGLETQYF
TRBV20-1	NA	NA	TRBJ2-5	TGCAGTGCAGCTCCGGGCGGTACTCGGACCCAGTACTTC	CSAAPGGTRTQYF
TRBV7-3	NA	NA	TRBJ1-1	TGTGCCAGCAGCTTAAGCGGTATGCGGGACGAAGCTTTCTTT	CASSLSGMRDEAFF
TRBV28	NA	NA	TRBJ1-2	TGTGCCAGCAGTTTACCCGGCCAGGTTGCTGGCTACACCTTC	CASSLPGQVAGYTF
TRBV20-1	few	TRBD1	TRBJ1-2	TGCAGTGCTCCCCCAGGGGGCGCTGGCAACTATGGCTACACCTTC	CSAPPGGAGNYGYTF
TRBV6-1	NA	TRBD2	TRBJ2-5	TGTGCCAGCTCTTCCGCGAGCCTAGCGGTCGAGACCCAGTACTTC	CASSSASLAVETQYF
TRBV20-1	few	TRBD2	TRBJ2-3	TGCAGTGCTAATGCAGCGGGAGTAACAGATACGCAGTATTTT	CSANAAGVTDTQYF
TRBV2	NA	NA	TRBJ2-7	TGTGCCAGCAGGACGGTTACAGGGCTCTACGAGCAGTACTTC	CASRTVTGLYEQYF
TRBV6-1	NA	NA	TRBJ1-1	TGTGCCAGCAGGGACCGAGGGATTCCAATGAACACTGAAGCTTTCTTT	CASRDRGIPMNTEAFF
TRBV28	NA	NA	TRBJ1-1	TGTGCCAGCAGGAAAGGGACTGAAGCTTTCTTT	CASRKGTEAFF
TRBV6-5	NA	NA	TRBJ2-7	TGTGCCAGCAGTTCCCTTTCCCCCTACGAGCAGTACTTC	CASSSLSPYEQYF